The clone carrying this TCR beta chain was counted at least ten times. Its specificity is unknown. Using RNA template, CDR3s of TCR alpha and beta were amplified with iRepertoire arm-PCR. One-step reverse transcription and amplification started from approximately 100-400 ng of tissue mRNA or PBMC total RNA. MiXCR was run by TCRdb on the multiplex PCR reads, yielding one entry per CDR3 protein. The repertoire holds some 93,000 distinct CDR3 sequences, around 42% seen once, with 35% to 40% in the top ten. The data were obtained in a study of glioma-infiltrating T cells. The study's findings and limits: Non-neoplastic patients had below-expected tissue-blood divergence, while all gliomas exceeded expectation. Very few CDR3 sequences were shared between tissue and blood.

The CDR3 contains 13 residues. V was shortened by 2 bases and J by 6 bases, with 8 bases between the two germline ends. Germline lookup yields CDR1 MNHEY and CDR2 SVGAGI. Sequencing used glioma tissue, nonneoplastic brain tissue, or PBMCs (not recorded which). This TCR derives from a human donor with low-grade glioma or glioblastoma, undergoing nonglioma brain surgery, or in good health (not recorded which). The chain uses TRBV6-5 and TRBJ1-5; no clear D gene. This CDR3 reads CASSYSPVQPQHF. The CDR3 DNA is TGTGCCAGCAGTTACAGCCCGGTTCAGCCCCAGCATTTT.